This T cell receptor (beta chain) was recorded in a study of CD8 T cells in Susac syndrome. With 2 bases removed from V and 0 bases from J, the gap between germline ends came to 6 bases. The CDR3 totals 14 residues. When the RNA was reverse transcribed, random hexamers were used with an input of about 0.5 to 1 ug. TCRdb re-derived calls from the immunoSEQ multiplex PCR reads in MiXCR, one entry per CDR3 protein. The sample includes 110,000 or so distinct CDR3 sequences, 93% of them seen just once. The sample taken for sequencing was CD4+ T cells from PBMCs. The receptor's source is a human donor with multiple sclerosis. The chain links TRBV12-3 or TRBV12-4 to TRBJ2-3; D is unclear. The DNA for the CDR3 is TGTGCCAGCAGTTTATATCGGAGCACAGATACGCAGTATTTT. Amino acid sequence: CASSLYRSTDTQYF.